This T cell receptor (beta chain) was recorded in a study of T cell responses to AZD1222 COVID-19 vaccine. Regarding the study as a whole: In the spike-specific TCR repertoire, nearly half reportedly target unmutated variant regions. White British people made up most donors, females outnumbered males, and clonal diversity was possibly underestimated. Distributed over spike, vaccine-associated CD4 TCRs predominated at 160-218 and 743-854.

CDR3 size: 15 residues. The germline V gene encodes CDR1 SGDLS and CDR2 YYNGEE. V lost 0 bases and J lost 5, with 14 bases in between. Measured with immunoSEQ multiplex PCR; TCRdb has only the in-frame clones, and not every one. Among 96,000 or so clones listed, 80% to 90% were seen once. For this clone: The antigen is unknown.

The sequence derives from an adult in good health. The chain employs TRBV9 and TRBJ2-5; possibly TRBD1 for D (7 bases). Sequences were derived from peripheral blood, sampled on day 0 of AZD1222 vaccination. This chain's CDR3 is CASSVAGGLAETQYF. CDR3 DNA sequence: TGTGCCAGCAGCGTAGCAGGGGGGCTAGCGGAGACCCAGTACTTC.